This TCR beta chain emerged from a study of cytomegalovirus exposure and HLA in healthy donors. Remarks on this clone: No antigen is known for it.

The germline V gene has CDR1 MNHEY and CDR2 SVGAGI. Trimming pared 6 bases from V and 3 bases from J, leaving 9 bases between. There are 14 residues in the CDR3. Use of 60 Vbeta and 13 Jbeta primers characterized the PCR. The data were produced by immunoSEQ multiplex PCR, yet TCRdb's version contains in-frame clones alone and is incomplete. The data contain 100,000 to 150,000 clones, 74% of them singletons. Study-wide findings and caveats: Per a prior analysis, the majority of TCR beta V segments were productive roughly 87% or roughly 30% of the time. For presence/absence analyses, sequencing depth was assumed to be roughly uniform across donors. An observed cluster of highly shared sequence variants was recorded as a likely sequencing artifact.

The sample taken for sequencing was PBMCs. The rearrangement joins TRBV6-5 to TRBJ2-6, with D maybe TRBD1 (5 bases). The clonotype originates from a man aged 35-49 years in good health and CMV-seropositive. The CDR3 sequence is CASSKRGGANVLTF. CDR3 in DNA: TGTGCCAGCAGCAAAAGGGGTGGGGCCAACGTCCTGACTTTC.